The TCR beta chain described here comes from a study of T-cell reconstitution after alpha-beta-depleted transplantation in children. The study, taken as a whole, reports: Two months or so post-transplant, alpha-beta T cells reportedly derived from several hundred expanded graft clones.

To note about this clonotype: Its matching antigen is unknown.

In germline, CDR1 is KGHSH, CDR2 LQKENI. The CDR3 is made up of 16 amino acids. J was trimmed by 4 bases and V by 6 bases; bases with no gene match: 9. The authors prepared the TCRbeta library with unique molecular identifiers. TCRdb ran MiXCR on the PCR reads and lists one entry per CDR3 protein. The data hold about a million distinct CDR3 sequences, with roughly 31% observed a single time. The chain links TRBV18 to TRBJ2-7; TRBD2 matches 13 bases. The sequenced sample was PBMCs, mostly from graft donor cells, obtained 360 days after TCRalphabeta/CD19-depleted stem cell transplant. This receptor was identified in a boy in the first two years of life who had a stem cell transplant for SCID, so the T cells may come from the graft donor. The CDR3 DNA sequence: TGTGCCAGCTCCATTCTCGGACTAGCGGGAGAATACGAGCAGTACTTC. Protein sequence: CASSILGLAGEYEQYF.